The clone carrying this T cell receptor beta chain was counted a single time. This specimen comes from a study of blood T cell repertoires in COVID-19. The data were produced by immunoSEQ multiplex PCR, yet TCRdb's version contains in-frame clones alone and is incomplete. The repertoire holds about 100,000 clones, with around 85% as singletons. With V trimmed by 4 bases and J by 5 bases, 4 bases remained unmatched. The CDR3 sequence is 13 residues long. This sequence was found in a man in his fifties with active or convalescent COVID-19. Sequencing input: peripheral blood. The genes are TRBV12-3 or TRBV12-4 and TRBJ2-7, with 8 nucleotides matching TRBD1. The CDR3 DNA reads as TGTGCCAGCAGTTCGTGGACAGGGCACGAGCAGTACTTC. Encoded protein: CASSSWTGHEQYF.